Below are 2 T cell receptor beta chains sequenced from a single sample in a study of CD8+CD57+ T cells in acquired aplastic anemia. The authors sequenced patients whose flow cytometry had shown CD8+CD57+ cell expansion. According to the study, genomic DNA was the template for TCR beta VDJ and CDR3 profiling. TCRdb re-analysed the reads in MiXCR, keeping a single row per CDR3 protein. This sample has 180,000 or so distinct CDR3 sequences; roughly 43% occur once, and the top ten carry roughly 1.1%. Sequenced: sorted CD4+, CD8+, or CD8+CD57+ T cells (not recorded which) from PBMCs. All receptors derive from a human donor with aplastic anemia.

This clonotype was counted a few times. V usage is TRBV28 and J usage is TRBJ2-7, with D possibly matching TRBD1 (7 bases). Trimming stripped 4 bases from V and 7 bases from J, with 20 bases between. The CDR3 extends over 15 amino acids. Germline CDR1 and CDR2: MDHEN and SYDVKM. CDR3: CASSSEGAGFWEQYF. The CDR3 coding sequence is TGTGCCAGCAGTTCGGAGGGGGCGGGATTTTGGGAGCAGTACTTC.

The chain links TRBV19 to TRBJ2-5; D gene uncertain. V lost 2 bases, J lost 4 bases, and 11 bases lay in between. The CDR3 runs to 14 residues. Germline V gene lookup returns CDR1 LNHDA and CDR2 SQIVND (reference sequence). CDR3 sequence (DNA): TGTGCCAGTAGTATATCGGGCAGCTTAGAGACCCAGTACTTC. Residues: CASSISGSLETQYF. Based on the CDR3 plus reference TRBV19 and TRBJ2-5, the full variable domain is DGGITQSPKYLFRKEGQNVTLSCEQNLNHDAMYWYRQDPGQGLRLIYYSQIVNDFQKGDIAEGYSVSREKKESFPLTVTSAQKNPTAFYLCASSISGSLETQYFGPGTRLLVL.